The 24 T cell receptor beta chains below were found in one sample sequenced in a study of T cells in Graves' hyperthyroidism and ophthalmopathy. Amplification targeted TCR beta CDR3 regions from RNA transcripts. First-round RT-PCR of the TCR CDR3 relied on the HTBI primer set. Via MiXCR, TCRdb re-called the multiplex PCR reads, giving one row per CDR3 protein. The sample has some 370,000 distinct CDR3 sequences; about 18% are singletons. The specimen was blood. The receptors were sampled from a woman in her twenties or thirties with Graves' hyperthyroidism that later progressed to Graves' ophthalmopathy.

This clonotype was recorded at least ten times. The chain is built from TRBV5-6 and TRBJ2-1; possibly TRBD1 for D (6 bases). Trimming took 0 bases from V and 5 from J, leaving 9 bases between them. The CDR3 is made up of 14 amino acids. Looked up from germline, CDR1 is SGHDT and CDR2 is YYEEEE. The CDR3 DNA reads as TGTGCCAGCAGCTTGGTGGGGGCCCACAATGAGCAGTTCTTC. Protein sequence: CASSLVGAHNEQFF. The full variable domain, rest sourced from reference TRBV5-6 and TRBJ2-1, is DAGVTQSPTHLIKTRGQQVTLRCSPKSGHDTVSWYQQALGQGPQFIFQYYEEEERQRGNFPDRFSGHQFPNYSSELNVNALLLGDSALYLCASSLVGAHNEQFFGPGTRLTVL.

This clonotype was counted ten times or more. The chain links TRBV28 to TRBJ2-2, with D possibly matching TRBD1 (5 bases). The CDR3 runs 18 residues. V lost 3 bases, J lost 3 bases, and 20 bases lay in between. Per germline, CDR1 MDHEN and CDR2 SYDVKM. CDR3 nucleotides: TGTGCCAGCAGTTTCCCCAGAAACAGGTTCGACGACACCGGGGAGCTGTTTTTT. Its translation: CASSFPRNRFDDTGELFF.

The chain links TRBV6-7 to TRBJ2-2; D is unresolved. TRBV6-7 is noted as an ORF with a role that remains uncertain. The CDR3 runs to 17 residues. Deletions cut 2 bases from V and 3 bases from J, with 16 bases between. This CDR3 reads CASSYPRIPLDTGELFF. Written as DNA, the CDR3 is TGTGCCAGCAGTTACCCGAGGATCCCCTTGGACACCGGGGAGCTGTTTTTT.

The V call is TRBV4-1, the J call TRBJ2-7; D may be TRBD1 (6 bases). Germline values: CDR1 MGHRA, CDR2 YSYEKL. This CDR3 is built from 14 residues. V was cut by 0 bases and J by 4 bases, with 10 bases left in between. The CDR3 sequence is CASSQDPGVYEQYF. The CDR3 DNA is TGCGCCAGCAGCCAAGACCCAGGGGTTTACGAGCAGTACTTC.

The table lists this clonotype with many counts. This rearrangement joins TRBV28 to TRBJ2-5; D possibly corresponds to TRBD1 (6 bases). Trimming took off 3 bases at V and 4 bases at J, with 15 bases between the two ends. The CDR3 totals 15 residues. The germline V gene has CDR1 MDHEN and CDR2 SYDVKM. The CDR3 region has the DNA TGTGCCAGCAGTTTTCAGGGGACACAAGGAGAGACCCAGTACTTC. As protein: CASSFQGTQGETQYF.

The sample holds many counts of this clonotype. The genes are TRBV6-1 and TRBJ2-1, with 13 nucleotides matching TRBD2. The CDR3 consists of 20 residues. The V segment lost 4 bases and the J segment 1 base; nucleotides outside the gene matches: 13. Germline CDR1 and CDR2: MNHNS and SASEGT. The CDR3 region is CASSGAGLAGEYSSYNEQFF. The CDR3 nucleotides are TGTGCCAGCAGTGGCGCCGGACTAGCGGGAGAGTACAGTTCCTACAATGAGCAGTTCTTC.

The DNA of the CDR3 is TGCGCCAGCAGCTACACTAGGGAGGCAGATACGCAGTATTTT. This encodes CASSYTREADTQYF. This sequence joins TRBV4-1 and TRBJ2-3; D possibly corresponds to TRBD2 (6 bases). Trimming pared 5 bases from V and 4 bases from J, leaving 13 bases between. The CDR3 has 14 residues. Germline V gives CDR1 MGHRA, CDR2 YSYEKL.

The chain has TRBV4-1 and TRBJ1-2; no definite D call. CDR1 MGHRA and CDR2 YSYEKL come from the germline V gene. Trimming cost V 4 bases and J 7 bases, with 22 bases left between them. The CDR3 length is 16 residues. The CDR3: CASSPAAGPRSGGYTF. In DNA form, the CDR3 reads TGCGCCAGCAGCCCCGCCGCCGGCCCCAGGAGCGGTGGCTACACCTTC.

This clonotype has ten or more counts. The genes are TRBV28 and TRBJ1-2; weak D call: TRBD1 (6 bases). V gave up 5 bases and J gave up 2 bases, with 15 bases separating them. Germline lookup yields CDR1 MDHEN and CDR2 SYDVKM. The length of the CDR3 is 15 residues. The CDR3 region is CASSNKGGRNYGYTF. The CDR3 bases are TGTGCCAGCAGTAACAAGGGGGGGCGGAACTATGGCTACACCTTC.

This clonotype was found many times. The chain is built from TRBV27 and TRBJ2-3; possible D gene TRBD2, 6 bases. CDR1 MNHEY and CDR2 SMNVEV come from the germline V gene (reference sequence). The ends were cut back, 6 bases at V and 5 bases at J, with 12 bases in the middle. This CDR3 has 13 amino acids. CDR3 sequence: CASSPGTLDTQYF. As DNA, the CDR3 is TGTGCCAGCAGCCCCGGGACTTTAGATACGCAGTATTTT.

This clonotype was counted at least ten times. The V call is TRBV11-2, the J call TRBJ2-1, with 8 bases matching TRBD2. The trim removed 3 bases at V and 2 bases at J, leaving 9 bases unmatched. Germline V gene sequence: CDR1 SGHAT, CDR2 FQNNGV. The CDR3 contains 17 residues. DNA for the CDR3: TGTGCCAGCAGCTTGGATTATGTACTAGCGGCCTACAATGAGCAGTTCTTC. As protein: CASSLDYVLAAYNEQFF.

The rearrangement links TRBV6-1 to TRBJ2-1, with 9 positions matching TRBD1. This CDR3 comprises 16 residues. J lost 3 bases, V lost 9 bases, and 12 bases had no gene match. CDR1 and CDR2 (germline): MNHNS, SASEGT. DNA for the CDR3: TGTGCCAGTCAAGCCCTGGGGACAGGGTACTACAATGAGCAGTTCTTC. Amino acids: CASQALGTGYYNEQFF.

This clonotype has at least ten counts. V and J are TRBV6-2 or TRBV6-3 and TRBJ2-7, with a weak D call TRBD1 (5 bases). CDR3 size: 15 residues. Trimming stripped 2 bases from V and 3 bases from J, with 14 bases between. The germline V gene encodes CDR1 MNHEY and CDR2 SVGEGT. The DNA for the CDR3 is TGTGCCAGCAGTTACGGTGTCCAGGGAAACTACGAGCAGTACTTC. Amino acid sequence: CASSYGVQGNYEQYF.

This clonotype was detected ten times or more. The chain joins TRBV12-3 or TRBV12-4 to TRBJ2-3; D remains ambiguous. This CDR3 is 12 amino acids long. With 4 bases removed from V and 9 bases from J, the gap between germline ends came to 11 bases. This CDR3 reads CASSSLRPTQYF. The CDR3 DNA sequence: TGTGCCAGCAGTTCTTTGAGGCCGACGCAGTATTTT.

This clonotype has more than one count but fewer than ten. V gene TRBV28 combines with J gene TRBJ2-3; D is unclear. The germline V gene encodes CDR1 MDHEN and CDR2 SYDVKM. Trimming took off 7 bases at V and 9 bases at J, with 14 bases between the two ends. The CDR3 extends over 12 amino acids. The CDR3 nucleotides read TGTGCCAGCACTTCTCCCGGCTGGACGCAGTATTTT. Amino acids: CASTSPGWTQYF.

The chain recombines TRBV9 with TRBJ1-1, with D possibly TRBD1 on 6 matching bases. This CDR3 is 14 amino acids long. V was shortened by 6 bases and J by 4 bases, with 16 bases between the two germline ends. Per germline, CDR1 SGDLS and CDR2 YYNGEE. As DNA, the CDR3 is TGTGCCAGCACCCTAGGGGGGGGGTCCACTGAAGCTTTCTTT. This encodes CASTLGGGSTEAFF.

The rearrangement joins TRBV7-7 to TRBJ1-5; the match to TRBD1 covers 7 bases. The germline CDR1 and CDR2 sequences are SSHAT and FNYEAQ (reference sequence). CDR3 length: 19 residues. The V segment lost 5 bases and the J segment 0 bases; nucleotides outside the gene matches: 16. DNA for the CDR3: TGTGCCAGCAGCCCAGACCCACAGAACAGGGGTAATAGCAATCAGCCCCAGCATTTT. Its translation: CASSPDPQNRGNSNQPQHF.

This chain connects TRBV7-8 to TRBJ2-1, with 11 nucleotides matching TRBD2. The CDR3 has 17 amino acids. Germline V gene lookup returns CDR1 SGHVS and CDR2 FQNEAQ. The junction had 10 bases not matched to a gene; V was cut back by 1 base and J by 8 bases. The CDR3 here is CASSLEVAGGPVDEQFF. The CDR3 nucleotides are TGTGCCAGCAGCTTAGAGGTAGCGGGAGGGCCTGTAGATGAGCAGTTCTTC.

CDR3 nucleotides: TGTGCCAGCAGCCAAGATACGTACGGTTATGGCTACACCTTC. The encoded protein is CASSQDTYGYGYTF. The V call is TRBV3-1, the J call TRBJ1-2; D remains unclear. Trimming cost V 0 bases and J 5 bases, with 10 bases left between them. Germline V CDR1 and CDR2: LGHDT, YNNKEL (reference sequence). The CDR3 runs 14 residues.

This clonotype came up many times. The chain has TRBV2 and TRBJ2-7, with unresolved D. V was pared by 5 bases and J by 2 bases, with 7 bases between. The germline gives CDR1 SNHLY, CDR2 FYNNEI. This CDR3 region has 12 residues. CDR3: CASSFAAYEQYF. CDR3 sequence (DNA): TGTGCCAGCAGTTTTGCCGCCTACGAGCAGTACTTC.

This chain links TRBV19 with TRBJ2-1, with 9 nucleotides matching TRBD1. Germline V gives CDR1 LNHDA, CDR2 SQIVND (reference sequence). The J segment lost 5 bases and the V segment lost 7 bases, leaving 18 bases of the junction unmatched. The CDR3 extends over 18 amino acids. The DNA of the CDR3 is TGTGCCAGTACCCCTTCCAGATTTAGACAGGGGGGGCACAATGAGCAGTTCTTC. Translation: CASTPSRFRQGGHNEQFF.

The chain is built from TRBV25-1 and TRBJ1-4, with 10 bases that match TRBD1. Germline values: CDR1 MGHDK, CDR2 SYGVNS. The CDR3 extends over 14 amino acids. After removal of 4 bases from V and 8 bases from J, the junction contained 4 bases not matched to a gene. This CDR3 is CASSVPDRGEKLFF. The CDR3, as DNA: TGTGCCAGCAGTGTACCGGACAGGGGGGAAAAACTGTTTTTT.

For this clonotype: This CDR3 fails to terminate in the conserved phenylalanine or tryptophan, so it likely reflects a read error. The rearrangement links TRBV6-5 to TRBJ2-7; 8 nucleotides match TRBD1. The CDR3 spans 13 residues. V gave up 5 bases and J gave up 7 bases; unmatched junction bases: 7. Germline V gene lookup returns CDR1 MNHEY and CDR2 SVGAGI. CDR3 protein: CASSNGQGREQYL. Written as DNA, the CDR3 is TGTGCCAGCAGTAACGGACAGGGACGGGAGCAGTACCTC.

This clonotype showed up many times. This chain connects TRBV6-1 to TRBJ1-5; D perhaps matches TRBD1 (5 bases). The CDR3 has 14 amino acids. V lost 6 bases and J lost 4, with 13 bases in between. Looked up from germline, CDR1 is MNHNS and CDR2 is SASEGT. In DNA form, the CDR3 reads TGTGCCAGCAGGGGGTTGGAGGGGAATCAGCCCCAGCATTTT. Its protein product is CASRGLEGNQPQHF.